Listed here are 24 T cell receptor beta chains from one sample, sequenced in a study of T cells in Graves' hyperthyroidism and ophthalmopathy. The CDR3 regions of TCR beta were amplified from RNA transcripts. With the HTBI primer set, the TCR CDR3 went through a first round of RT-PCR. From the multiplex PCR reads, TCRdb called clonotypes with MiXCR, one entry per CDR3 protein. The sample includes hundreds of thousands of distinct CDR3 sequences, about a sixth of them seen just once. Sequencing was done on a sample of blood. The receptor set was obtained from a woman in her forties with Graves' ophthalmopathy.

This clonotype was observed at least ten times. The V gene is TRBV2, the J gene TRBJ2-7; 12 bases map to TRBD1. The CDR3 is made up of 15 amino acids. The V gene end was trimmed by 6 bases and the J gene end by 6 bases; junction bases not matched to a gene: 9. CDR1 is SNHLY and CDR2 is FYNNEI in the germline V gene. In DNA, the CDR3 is TGTGCCAGCAGACCGCCGGGACAGGGGGCCGCCGAGCAGTACTTC. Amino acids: CASRPPGQGAAEQYF. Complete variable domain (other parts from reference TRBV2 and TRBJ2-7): EPEVTQTPSHQVTQMGQEVILRCVPISNHLYFYWYRQILGQKVEFLVSFYNNEISEKSEIFDDQFSVERPDGSNFTLKIRSTKLEDSAMYFCASRPPGQGAAEQYFGPGTRLTVT.

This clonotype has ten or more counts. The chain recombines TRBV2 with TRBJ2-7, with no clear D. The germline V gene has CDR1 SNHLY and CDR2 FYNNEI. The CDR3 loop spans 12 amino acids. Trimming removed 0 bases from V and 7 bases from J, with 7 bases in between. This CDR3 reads CASSEAGKEQYF. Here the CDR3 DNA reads TGTGCCAGCAGTGAAGCGGGAAAAGAGCAGTACTTC.

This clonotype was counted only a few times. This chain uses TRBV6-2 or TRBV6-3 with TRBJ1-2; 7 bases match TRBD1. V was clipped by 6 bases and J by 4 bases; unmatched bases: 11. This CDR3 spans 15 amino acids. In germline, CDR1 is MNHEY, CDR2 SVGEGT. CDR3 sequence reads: CASRSPAGTVYGYTF. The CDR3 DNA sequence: TGTGCCAGCAGATCGCCTGCCGGGACAGTCTATGGCTACACCTTC.

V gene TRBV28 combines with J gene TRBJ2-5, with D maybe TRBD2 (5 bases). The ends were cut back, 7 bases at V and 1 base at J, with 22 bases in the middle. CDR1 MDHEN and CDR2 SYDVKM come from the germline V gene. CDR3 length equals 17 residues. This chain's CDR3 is CASNTRVGKSVQETQYF. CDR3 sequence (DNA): TGTGCCAGCAACACCCGTGTCGGGAAATCGGTCCAAGAGACCCAGTACTTC. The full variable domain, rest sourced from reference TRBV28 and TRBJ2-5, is DVKVTQSSRYLVKRTGEKVFLECVQDMDHENMFWYRQDPGLGLRLIYFSYDVKMKEKGDIPEGYSVSREKKERFSLILESASTNQTSMYLCASNTRVGKSVQETQYFGPGTRLLVL.

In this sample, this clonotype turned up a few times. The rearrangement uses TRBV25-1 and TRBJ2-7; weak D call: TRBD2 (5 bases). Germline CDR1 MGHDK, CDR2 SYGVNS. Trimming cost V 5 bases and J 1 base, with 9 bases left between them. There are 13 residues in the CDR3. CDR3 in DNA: TGTGCCAGCAGTCGAGCGGTTTCCTACGAGCAGTACTTC. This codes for CASSRAVSYEQYF.

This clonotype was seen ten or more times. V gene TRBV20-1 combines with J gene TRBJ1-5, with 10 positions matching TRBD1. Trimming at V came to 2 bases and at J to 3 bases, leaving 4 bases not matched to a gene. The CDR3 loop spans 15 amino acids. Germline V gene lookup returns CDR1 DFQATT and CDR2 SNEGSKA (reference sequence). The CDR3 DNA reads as TGCAGTGCTAGATCCGGGACAGGGGACAATCAGCCCCAGCATTTT. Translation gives CSARSGTGDNQPQHF.

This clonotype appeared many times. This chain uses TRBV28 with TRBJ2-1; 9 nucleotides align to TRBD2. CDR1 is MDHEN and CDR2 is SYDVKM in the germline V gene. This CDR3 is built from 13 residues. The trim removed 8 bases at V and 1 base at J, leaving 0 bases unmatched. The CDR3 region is CASGLASYNEQFF. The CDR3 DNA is TGTGCCAGCGGACTAGCGTCCTACAATGAGCAGTTCTTC. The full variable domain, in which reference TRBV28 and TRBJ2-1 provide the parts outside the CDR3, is DVKVTQSSRYLVKRTGEKVFLECVQDMDHENMFWYRQDPGLGLRLIYFSYDVKMKEKGDIPEGYSVSREKKERFSLILESASTNQTSMYLCASGLASYNEQFFGPGTRLTVL.

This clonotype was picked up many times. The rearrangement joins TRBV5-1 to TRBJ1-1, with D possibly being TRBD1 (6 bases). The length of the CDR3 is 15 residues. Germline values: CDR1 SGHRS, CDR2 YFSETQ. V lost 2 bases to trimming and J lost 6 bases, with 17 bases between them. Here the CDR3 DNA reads TGCGCCAGCAGCTTATGGCGGACTAAGGGGGCTGAAGCTTTCTTT. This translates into CASSLWRTKGAEAFF.

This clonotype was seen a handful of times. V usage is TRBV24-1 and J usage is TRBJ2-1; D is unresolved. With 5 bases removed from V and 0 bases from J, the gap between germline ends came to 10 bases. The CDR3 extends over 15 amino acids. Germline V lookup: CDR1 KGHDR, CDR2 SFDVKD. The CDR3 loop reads CATSGPLSSYNEQFF. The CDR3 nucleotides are TGTGCCACCAGTGGCCCTCTTAGCTCCTACAATGAGCAGTTCTTC.

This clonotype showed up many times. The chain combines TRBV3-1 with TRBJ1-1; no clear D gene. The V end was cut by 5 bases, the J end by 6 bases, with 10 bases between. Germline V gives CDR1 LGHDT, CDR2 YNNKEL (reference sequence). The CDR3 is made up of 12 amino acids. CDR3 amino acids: CASSDLDSEAFF. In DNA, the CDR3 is TGTGCCAGCAGCGACCTGGATTCTGAAGCTTTCTTT. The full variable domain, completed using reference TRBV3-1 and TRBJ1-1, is DTAVSQTPKYLVTQMGNDKSIKCEQNLGHDTMYWYKQDSKKFLKIMFSYNNKELIINETVPNRFSPKSPDKAHLNLHINSLELGDSAVYFCASSDLDSEAFFGQGTRLTVV.

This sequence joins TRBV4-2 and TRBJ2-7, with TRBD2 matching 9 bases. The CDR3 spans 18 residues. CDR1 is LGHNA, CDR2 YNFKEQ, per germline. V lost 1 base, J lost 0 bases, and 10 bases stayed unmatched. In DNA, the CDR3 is TGTGCCAGCAGCCAAGTCCCTCCGGGACTAGCTGTCTCCTACGAGCAGTACTTC. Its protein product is CASSQVPPGLAVSYEQYF.

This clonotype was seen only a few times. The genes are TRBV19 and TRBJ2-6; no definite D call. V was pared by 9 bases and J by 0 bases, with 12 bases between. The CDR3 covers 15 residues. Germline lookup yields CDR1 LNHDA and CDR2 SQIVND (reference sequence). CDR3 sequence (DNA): TGTGCCAGCTCGGTCTCCCCCTCTGGGGCCAACGTCCTGACTTTC. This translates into CASSVSPSGANVLTF.

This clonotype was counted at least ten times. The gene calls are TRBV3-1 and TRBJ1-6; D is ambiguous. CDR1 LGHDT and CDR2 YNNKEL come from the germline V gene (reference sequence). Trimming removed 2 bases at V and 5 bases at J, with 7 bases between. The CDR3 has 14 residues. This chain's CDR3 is CASSQRVNNSPLHF. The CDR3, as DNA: TGTGCCAGCAGCCAACGTGTGAATAATTCACCCCTCCACTTT.

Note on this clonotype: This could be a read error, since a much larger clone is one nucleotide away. CDR3 coding DNA: TGTGCCAGAAGTTCCTCCATTGGAGGGTTTGGAGGAAACACCATATATTTT. The encoded protein is CARSSSIGGFGGNTIYF. J is TRBJ1-3 and V is TRBV28; D is ambiguous. Germline V gives CDR1 MDHEN, CDR2 SYDVKM. The CDR3 consists of 17 residues.

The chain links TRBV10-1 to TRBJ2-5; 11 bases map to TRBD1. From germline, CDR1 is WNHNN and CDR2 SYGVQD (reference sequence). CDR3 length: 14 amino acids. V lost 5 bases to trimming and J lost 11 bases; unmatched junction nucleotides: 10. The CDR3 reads CASSSTDRGPPQYF. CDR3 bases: TGCGCCAGCAGTTCCACGGACAGGGGGCCTCCTCAGTACTTC.

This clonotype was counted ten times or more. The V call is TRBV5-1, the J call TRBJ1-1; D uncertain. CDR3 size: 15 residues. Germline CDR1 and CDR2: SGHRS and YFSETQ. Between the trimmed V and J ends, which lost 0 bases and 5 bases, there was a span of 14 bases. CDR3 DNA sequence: TGCGCCAGCAGCTTGGTGGGAGGATTACGAACTGAAGCTTTCTTT. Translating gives CASSLVGGLRTEAFF.

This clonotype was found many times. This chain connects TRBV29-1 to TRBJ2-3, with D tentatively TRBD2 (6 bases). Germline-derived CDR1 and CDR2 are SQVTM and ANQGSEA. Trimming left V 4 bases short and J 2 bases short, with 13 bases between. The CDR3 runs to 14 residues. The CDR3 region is CSVGRDSPTDTQYF. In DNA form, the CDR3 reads TGCAGCGTTGGAAGGGACTCACCCACAGATACGCAGTATTTT.

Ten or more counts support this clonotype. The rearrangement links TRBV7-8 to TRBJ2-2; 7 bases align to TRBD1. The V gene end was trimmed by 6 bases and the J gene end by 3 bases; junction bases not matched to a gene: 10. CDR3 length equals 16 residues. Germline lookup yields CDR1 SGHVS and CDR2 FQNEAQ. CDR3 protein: CASSYFGQDYTGELFF. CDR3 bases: TGTGCCAGCAGTTACTTCGGACAGGACTACACCGGGGAGCTGTTTTTT. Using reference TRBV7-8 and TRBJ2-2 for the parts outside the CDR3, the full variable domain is GAGVSQSPRYKVAKRGQDVALRCDPISGHVSLFWYQQALGQGPEFLTYFQNEAQLDKSGLPSDRFFAERPEGSVSTLKIQRTQQEDSAVYLCASSYFGQDYTGELFFGEGSRLTVL.

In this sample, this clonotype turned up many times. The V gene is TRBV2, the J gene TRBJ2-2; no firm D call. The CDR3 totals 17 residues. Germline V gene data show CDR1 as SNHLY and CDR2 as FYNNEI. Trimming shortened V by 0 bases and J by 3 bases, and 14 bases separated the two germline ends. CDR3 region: CASSEAVLVVDTGELFF. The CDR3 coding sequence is TGTGCCAGCAGTGAAGCTGTGCTAGTGGTCGACACCGGGGAGCTGTTTTTT.

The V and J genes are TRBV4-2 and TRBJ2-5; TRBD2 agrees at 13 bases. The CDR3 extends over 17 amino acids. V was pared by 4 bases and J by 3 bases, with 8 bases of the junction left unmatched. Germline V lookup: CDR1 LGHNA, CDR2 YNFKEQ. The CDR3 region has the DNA TGTGCCAGCAGCCTTCAAGGGGGGACTAGCGGGGAAGAGACCCAGTACTTC. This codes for CASSLQGGTSGEETQYF.

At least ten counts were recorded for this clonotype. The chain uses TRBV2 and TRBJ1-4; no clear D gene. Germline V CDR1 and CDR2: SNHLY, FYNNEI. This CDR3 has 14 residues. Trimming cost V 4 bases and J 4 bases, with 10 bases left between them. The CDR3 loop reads CASSGGSGNEKLFF. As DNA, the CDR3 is TGTGCCAGCAGTGGAGGGTCCGGTAATGAAAAACTGTTTTTT.

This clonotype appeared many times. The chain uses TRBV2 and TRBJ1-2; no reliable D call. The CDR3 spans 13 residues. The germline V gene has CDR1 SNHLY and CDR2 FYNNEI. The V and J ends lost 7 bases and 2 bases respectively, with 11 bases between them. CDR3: CASIAGWNYGYTF. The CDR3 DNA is TGTGCCAGCATCGCGGGATGGAACTATGGCTACACCTTC.

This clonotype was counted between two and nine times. CDR3 nucleotide sequence: TGCGCCAGCAGCCAAGATCAGGCGCGAACAAGCACAGATACGCAGTATTTT. This gives the protein CASSQDQARTSTDTQYF. This chain connects TRBV4-1 to TRBJ2-3; D gene unclear. V lost 0 bases, J lost 0 bases, and 13 bases lay in between. The CDR3 length is 17 residues. Germline V gene lookup returns CDR1 MGHRA and CDR2 YSYEKL.

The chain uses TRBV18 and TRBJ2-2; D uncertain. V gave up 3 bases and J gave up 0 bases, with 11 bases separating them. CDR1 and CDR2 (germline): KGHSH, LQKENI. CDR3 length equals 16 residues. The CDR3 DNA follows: TGTGCCAGCTCACCCCAAGAAACTTCGAACACCGGGGAGCTGTTTTTT. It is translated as CASSPQETSNTGELFF.